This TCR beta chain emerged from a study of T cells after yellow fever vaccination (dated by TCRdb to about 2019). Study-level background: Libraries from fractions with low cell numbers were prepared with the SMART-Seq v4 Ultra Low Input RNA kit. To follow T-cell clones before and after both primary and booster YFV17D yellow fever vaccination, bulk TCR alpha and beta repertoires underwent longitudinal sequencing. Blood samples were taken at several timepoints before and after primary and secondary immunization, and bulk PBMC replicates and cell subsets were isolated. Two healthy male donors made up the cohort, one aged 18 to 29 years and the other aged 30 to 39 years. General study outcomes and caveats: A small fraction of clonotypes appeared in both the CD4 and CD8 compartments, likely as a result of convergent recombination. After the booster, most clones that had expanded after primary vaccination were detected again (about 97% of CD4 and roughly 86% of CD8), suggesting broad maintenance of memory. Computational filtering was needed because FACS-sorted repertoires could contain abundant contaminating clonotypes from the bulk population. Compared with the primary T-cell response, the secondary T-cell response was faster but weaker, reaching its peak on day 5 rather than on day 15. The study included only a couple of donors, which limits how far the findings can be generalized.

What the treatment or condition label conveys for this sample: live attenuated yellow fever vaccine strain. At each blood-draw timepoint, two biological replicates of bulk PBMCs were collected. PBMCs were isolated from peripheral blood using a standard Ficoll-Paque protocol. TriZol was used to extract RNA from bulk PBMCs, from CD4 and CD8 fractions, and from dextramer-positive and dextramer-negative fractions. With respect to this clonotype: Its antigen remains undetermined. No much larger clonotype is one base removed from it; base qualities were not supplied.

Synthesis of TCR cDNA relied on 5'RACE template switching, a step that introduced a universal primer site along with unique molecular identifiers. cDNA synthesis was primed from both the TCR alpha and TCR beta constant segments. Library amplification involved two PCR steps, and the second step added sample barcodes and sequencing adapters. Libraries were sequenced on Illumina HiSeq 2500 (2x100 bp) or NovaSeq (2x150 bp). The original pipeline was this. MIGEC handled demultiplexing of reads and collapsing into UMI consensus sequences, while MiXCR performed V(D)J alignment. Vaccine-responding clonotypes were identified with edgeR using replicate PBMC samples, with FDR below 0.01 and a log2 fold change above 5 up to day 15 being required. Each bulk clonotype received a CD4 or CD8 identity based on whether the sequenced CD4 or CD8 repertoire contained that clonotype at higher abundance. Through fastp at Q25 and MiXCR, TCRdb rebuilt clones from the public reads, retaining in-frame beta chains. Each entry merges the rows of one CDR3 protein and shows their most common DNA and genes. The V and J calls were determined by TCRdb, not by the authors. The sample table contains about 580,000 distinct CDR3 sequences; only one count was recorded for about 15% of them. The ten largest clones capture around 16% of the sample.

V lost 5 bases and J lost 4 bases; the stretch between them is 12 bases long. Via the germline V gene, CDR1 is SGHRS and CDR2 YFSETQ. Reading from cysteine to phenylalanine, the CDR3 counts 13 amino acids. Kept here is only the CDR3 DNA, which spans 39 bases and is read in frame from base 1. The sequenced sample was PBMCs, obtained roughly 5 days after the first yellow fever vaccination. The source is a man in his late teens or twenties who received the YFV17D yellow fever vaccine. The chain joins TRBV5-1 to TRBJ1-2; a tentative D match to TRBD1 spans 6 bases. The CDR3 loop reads CASREDSTYGYTF. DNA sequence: TGCGCCAGCAGGGAGGACAGTACCTATGGCTACACCTTC.